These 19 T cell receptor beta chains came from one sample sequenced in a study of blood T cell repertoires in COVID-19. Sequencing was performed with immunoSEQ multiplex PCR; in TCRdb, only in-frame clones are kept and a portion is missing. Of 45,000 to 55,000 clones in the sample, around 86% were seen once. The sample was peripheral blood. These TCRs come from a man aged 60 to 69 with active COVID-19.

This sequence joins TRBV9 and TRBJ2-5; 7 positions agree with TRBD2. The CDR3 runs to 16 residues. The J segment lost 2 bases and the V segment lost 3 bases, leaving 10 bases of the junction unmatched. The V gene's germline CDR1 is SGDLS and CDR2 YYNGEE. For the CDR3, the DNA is TGTGCCAGCAGCGCGATAGTGGGAGGGGCACAAGAGACCCAGTACTTC. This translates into CASSAIVGGAQETQYF. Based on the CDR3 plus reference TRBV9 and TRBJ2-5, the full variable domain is DSGVTQTPKHLITATGQRVTLRCSPRSGDLSVYWYQQSLDQGLQFLIQYYNGEERAKGNILERFSAQQFPDLHSELNLSSLELGDSALYFCASSAIVGGAQETQYFGPGTRLLVL.

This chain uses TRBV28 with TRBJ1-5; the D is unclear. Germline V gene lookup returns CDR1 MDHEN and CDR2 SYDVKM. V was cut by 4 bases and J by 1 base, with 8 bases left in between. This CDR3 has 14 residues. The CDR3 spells CASSSHASNQPQHF. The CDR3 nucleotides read TGTGCCAGCAGTTCACACGCAAGCAATCAGCCCCAGCATTTT.

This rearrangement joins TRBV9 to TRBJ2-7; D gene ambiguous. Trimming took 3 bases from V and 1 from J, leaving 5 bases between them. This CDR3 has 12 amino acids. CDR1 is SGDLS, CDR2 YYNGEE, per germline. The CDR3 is CASSGESYEQYF. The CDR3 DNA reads TGTGCCAGCAGCGGAGAGTCCTACGAGCAGTACTTC.

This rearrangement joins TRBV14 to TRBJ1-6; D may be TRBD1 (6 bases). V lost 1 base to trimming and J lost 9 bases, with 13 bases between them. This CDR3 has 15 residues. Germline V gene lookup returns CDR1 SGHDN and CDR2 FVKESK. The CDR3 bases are TGTGCCAGCAGCCAAGGTCAGGGGATCGGTTCACCCCTCCACTTT. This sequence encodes CASSQGQGIGSPLHF.

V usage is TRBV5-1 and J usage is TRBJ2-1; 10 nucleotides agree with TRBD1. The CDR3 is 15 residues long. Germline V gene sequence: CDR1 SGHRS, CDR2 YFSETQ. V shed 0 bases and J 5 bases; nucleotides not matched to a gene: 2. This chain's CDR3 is CASSLAGTGDNEQFF. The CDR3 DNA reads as TGCGCCAGCAGCTTGGCCGGGACAGGGGACAATGAGCAGTTCTTC. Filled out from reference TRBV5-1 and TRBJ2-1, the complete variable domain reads KAGVTQTPRYLIKTRGQQVTLSCSPISGHRSVSWYQQTPGQGLQFLFEYFSETQRNKGNFPGRFSGRQFSNSRSEMNVSTLELGDSALYLCASSLAGTGDNEQFFGPGTRLTVL.

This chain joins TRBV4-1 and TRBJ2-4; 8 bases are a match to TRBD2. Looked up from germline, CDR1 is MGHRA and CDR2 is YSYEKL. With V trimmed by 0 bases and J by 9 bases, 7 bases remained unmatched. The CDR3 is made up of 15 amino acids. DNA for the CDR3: TGCGCCAGCAGCCAAGATCGGGGGGGCGGGACCATTCAGTACTTC. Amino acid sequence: CASSQDRGGGTIQYF.

The CDR3 nucleotides are TGCGCCAGCAGTCAATCTCGGCTGACAGGGGAGAACACTGAAGCTTTCTTT. Protein: CASSQSRLTGENTEAFF. The chain uses TRBV23-1 and TRBJ1-1; 8 nucleotides line up with TRBD1. TRBV23-1 belongs to the ORF category, with a function that is uncertain. The J segment lost 1 base and the V segment lost 0 bases, leaving 7 bases of the junction unmatched. The CDR3 runs 17 residues.

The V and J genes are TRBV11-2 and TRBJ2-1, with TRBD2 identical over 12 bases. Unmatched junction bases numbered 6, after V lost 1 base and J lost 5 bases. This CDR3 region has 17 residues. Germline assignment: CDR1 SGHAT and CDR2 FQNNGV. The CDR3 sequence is CASSLVRRLAGDNEQFF. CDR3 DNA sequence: TGTGCCAGCAGCTTAGTCCGTAGACTAGCGGGAGACAATGAGCAGTTCTTC.

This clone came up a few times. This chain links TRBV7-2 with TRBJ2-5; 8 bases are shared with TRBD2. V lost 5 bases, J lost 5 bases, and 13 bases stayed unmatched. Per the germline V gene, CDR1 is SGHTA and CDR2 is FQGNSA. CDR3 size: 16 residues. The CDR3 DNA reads TGTGCCAGCAGCCCGCGGACTAGCTTGGGTTGGGAGACCCAGTACTTC. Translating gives CASSPRTSLGWETQYF.

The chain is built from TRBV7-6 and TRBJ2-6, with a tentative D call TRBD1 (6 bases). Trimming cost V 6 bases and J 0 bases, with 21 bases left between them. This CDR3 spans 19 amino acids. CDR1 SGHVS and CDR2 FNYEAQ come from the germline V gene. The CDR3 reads CASRSPDSRGFSGANVLTF. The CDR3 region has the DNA TGTGCCAGCAGATCCCCCGATAGCAGGGGCTTCTCTGGGGCCAACGTCCTGACTTTC.

The CDR3 sequence: CASSSVNSNQPQHF. CDR3 coding DNA: TGTGCCAGCAGTTCAGTAAATAGCAATCAGCCCCAGCATTTT. The rearrangement joins TRBV2 to TRBJ1-5; D uncertain. The CDR3 contains 14 residues. The V and J ends lost 5 bases and 0 bases respectively, with 8 bases between them. Germline V gives CDR1 SNHLY, CDR2 FYNNEI.

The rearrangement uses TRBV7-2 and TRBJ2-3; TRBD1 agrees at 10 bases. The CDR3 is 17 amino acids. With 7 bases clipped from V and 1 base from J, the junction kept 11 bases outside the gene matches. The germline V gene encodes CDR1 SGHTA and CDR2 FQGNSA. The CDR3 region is CASMTGGIPSGTDTQYF. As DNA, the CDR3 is TGTGCCAGCATGACAGGGGGCATCCCTTCTGGCACAGATACGCAGTATTTT.

The CDR3 sequence is CASSPGTVETQYF. In nucleotides, the CDR3 is TGTGCCAGCTCACCAGGGACAGTCGAGACCCAGTACTTC. The V and J genes are TRBV18 and TRBJ2-5; 7 bases fit TRBD1. Trimming cost V 2 bases and J 5 bases; bases outside gene matches: 2. Germline loops: CDR1 KGHSH, CDR2 LQKENI. This CDR3 has 13 residues.

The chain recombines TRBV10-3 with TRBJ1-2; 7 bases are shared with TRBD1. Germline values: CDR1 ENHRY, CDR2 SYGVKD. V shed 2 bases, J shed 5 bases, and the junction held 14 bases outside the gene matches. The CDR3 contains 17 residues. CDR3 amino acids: CAISEGFLEGAGYGYTF. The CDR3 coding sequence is TGTGCCATCAGTGAGGGATTTCTTGAGGGGGCAGGATATGGCTACACCTTC.

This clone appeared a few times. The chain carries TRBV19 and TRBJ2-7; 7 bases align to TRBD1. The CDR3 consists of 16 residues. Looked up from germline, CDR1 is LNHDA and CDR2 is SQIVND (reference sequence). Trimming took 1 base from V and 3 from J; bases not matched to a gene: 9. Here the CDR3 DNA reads TGTGCCAGTAGTATAGGGGGACAGTACGCGTACTACGAGCAGTACTTC. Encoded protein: CASSIGGQYAYYEQYF.

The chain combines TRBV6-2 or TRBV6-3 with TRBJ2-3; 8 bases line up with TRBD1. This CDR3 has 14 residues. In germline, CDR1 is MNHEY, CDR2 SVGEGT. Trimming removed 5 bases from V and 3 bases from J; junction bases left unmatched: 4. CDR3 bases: TGTGCCAGCAGTGCGGACAGGGAGACAGATACGCAGTATTTT. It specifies CASSADRETDTQYF.

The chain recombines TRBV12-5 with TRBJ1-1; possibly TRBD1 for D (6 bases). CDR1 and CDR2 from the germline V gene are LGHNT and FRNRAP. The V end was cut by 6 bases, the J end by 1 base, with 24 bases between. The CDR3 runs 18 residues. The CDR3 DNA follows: TGTGCTAGTGGGCTAATCCAGGGTCCCGGACAGAAGAACACTGAAGCTTTCTTT. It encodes CASGLIQGPGQKNTEAFF.

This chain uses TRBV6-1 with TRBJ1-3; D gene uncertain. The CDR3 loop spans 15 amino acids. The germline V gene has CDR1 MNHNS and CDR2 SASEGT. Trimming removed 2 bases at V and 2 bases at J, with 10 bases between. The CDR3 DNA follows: TGTGCCAGCAGTGAACTAGCGCTCGCTGGAAACACCATATATTTT. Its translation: CASSELALAGNTIYF.

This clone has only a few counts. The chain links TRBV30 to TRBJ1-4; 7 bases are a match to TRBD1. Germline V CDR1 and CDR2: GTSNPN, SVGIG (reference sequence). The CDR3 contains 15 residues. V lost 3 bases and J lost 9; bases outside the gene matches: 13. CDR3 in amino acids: CAWRRDRAGGKKLFF. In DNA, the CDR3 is TGTGCCTGGAGGCGAGACAGGGCAGGGGGAAAAAAACTGTTTTTT.